A single sample gave rise to the 28 T cell receptor beta chains below, sequenced in a study of memory CD4+ T cells and cytomegalovirus serostatus. The sort gate was single viable CD3+CD4+CD8-CD45RO+ cells for memory CD4+ T cells. Assay: immunoSEQ multiplex PCR; the TCRdb copy retains only in-frame clones and omits some. The data hold around 84,000 clones, with 75% to 90% observed a single time. Material for sequencing was memory CD4+ T cells from blood. The source of these receptors is an adult in good health and CMV-seronegative.

This sequence joins TRBV6-1 and TRBJ2-4; weak D call: TRBD1 (5 bases). The V gene's germline CDR1 is MNHNS and CDR2 SASEGT. This CDR3 contains 15 residues. V lost 6 bases to trimming and J lost 0 bases, with 12 bases between them. The CDR3 here is CASRLIGVAKNIQYF. CDR3 nucleotides: TGTGCCAGCAGGCTTATAGGGGTAGCCAAAAACATTCAGTACTTC.

This chain joins TRBV5-1 and TRBJ1-2; D is perhaps TRBD1 (6 bases). The CDR3 runs 14 residues. From germline, CDR1 is SGHRS and CDR2 YFSETQ. V was shortened by 4 bases and J by 2 bases, with 12 bases between the two germline ends. This chain's CDR3 is CASSTTGRNYGYTF. CDR3 DNA: TGCGCCAGCAGCACGACAGGCCGAAACTATGGCTACACCTTC.

The chain links TRBV29-1 to TRBJ1-4; D not certain. CDR1 SQVTM and CDR2 ANQGSEA come from the germline V gene. The CDR3 is 15 amino acids. V shed 4 bases and J shed 0 bases, with 12 bases lying between them. The CDR3 sequence is CSVGGSRTTNEKLFF. CDR3 DNA sequence: TGCAGCGTTGGTGGCAGCAGAACAACTAATGAAAAACTGTTTTTT.

The chain has TRBV2 and TRBJ2-6; D unresolved. The ends were cut back, 8 bases at V and 2 bases at J, with 10 bases in the middle. CDR1 is SNHLY and CDR2 is FYNNEI in the germline V gene. The CDR3 extends over 14 amino acids. This CDR3 reads CASRVGPGANVLTF. CDR3 in DNA: TGTGCCAGCCGGGTGGGTCCTGGGGCCAACGTCCTGACTTTC.

The rearrangement uses TRBV6-6 and TRBJ1-1; the D is unclear. CDR1 MNHNY and CDR2 SVGAGI come from the germline V gene (reference sequence). This CDR3 region has 12 residues. Trimming removed 6 bases at V and 7 bases at J, with 12 bases between. CDR3 bases: TGTGCCAGCAGCCCCGGGGTCCTTGAAGCTTTCTTT. Translation gives CASSPGVLEAFF.

With regard to this clone: At one boundary the junction diverges from the germline segment, which might be a read error. This sequence joins TRBV7-7 and TRBJ2-5, with 7 bases lining up with TRBD1. The CDR3 spans 15 residues. Germline CDR1 SSHAT, CDR2 FNYEAQ (reference sequence). This CDR3 is CASSFDRAPQETQYF. As DNA, the CDR3 is TGTGCTAGCAGCTTCGACAGGGCCCCACAAGAGACCCAGTACTTC. The entire variable domain, with the rest obtained from reference TRBV7-7 and TRBJ2-5, is as follows: GAGVSQSPRYKVTKRGQDVTLRCDPISSHATLYWYQQALGQGPEFLTYFNYEAQPDKSGLPSDRFSAERPEGSISTLTIQRTEQRDSAMYRCASSFDRAPQETQYFGPGTRLLVL.

The chain has TRBV5-1 and TRBJ1-6, with 7 bases identical to TRBD1. The CDR3 consists of 14 residues. Germline V lookup: CDR1 SGHRS, CDR2 YFSETQ. Trimming took 6 bases from V and 7 from J; bases not matched to a gene: 7. CDR3: CASTPGQINSPLHF. As DNA, the CDR3 is TGCGCCAGCACCCCGGGACAGATCAATTCACCCCTCCACTTT.

The rearrangement joins TRBV28 to TRBJ1-2; D not resolved. V was shortened by 3 bases and J by 3 bases, with 20 bases between the two germline ends. The CDR3 runs to 17 residues. The germline V gene encodes CDR1 MDHEN and CDR2 SYDVKM. The CDR3 protein is CASSLPRTNRQDYGYTF. The CDR3 region has the DNA TGTGCCAGCAGTTTGCCAAGGACTAACCGGCAGGACTATGGCTACACCTTC.

V usage is TRBV6-1 and J usage is TRBJ1-6; D perhaps matches TRBD1 (5 bases). Deletions cut 4 bases from V and 0 bases from J, with 10 bases between. The CDR3 spans 16 residues. CDR1 MNHNS and CDR2 SASEGT come from the germline V gene. CDR3 DNA sequence: TGTGCCAGCAGTGGGGGACCCAGCTCCTATAATTCACCCCTCCACTTT. Residues: CASSGGPSSYNSPLHF.

This clone was observed a handful of times. This chain joins TRBV27 and TRBJ1-1; TRBD1 matches 8 bases. The germline CDR1 and CDR2 sequences are MNHEY and SMNVEV (reference sequence). The CDR3 has 14 amino acids. Germline trimming cut 7 bases from V and 3 bases from J; bases unmatched to any gene: 7. The CDR3 region has the DNA TGTGCCAGCAATGACAGGGGTCCGGACACTGAAGCTTTCTTT. This translates into CASNDRGPDTEAFF.

The rearrangement joins TRBV9 to TRBJ2-2; tentative D call: TRBD2 (6 bases). Between the trimmed V and J ends, which lost 0 bases and 4 bases, there was a span of 7 bases. CDR1 is SGDLS and CDR2 is YYNGEE in the germline V gene. There are 14 residues in the CDR3. The CDR3: CASSVGRGTGELFF. Here the CDR3 DNA reads TGTGCCAGCAGCGTAGGGAGGGGCACCGGGGAGCTGTTTTTT.

This clone was seen a single time. The chain employs TRBV5-1 and TRBJ2-2; the D is unclear. Trimming cost V 1 base and J 7 bases, with 11 bases left between them. Germline loops: CDR1 SGHRS, CDR2 YFSETQ. The CDR3 sequence is 14 residues long. CDR3 in amino acids: CASSLQGQDGELFF. Here the CDR3 DNA reads TGCGCCAGCAGCTTGCAAGGCCAAGACGGGGAGCTGTTTTTT.

The chain employs TRBV6-5 and TRBJ1-6; 7 bases match TRBD1. This CDR3 has 13 amino acids. Losses at the gene ends were 5 bases for V and 6 bases for J; bases not matched to a gene: 1. The V gene's germline CDR1 is MNHEY and CDR2 SVGAGI. In nucleotides, the CDR3 is TGTGCCAGCAGTGACAGGGTTAATTCACCCCTCCACTTT. This sequence encodes CASSDRVNSPLHF.

The J gene is TRBJ1-6, the V gene TRBV19; TRBD1 is a possible D gene (5 bases). The germline gives CDR1 LNHDA, CDR2 SQIVND (reference sequence). The CDR3 is 15 amino acids. Trimming removed 4 bases from V and 8 bases from J, with 15 bases in between. CDR3 nucleotides: TGTGCCAGTAGTACGGGACGGAGCCTGCATTCACCCCTCCACTTT. This codes for CASSTGRSLHSPLHF.

This clone has ten or more counts. V usage is TRBV4-1 and J usage is TRBJ1-1; D may be TRBD1 (6 bases). The germline V gene has CDR1 MGHRA and CDR2 YSYEKL. The V end lost 3 bases, the J end lost 1 base, and 15 bases lay between the germline ends. The CDR3 is 16 residues long. The DNA for the CDR3 is TGCGCCAGCAGCCAGGAACAGGGATTGGGGAACACTGAAGCTTTCTTT. This gives the protein CASSQEQGLGNTEAFF.

The chain recombines TRBV15 with TRBJ1-2, with D possibly matching TRBD1 (5 bases). V dropped 4 bases and J dropped 6 bases, with 18 bases sitting between them. CDR3 length: 15 amino acids. Germline CDR1 LNHNV, CDR2 YYDKDF (reference sequence). In DNA form, the CDR3 reads TGTGCCACCAGCACCGACCGAGACAGCGCAAATGGCTACACCTTC. Its protein is CATSTDRDSANGYTF.

The chain is built from TRBV11-2 and TRBJ2-1; D uncertain. The ends were cut back, 3 bases at V and 7 bases at J, with 7 bases in the middle. Germline V lookup: CDR1 SGHAT, CDR2 FQNNGV. The CDR3 runs 12 residues. Written as DNA, the CDR3 is TGTGCCAGCAGCTTTGAATTGAATGAGCAGTTCTTC. This encodes CASSFELNEQFF.

This chain uses TRBV11-2 with TRBJ2-3; D gene ambiguous. Germline V CDR1 and CDR2: SGHAT, FQNNGV. The CDR3 has 17 amino acids. The V end was cut by 1 base, the J end by 0 bases, with 14 bases between. The CDR3 DNA sequence: TGTGCCAGCAGCTTAGGTCTGGGTCCTTCTAGCACAGATACGCAGTATTTT. It specifies CASSLGLGPSSTDTQYF.

V is TRBV7-9 and J is TRBJ2-3; 8 nucleotides align to TRBD1. Germline loops: CDR1 SEHNR, CDR2 FQNEAQ (reference sequence). V lost 5 bases to trimming and J lost 8 bases; unmatched junction nucleotides: 9. The CDR3 loop spans 14 amino acids. Here the CDR3 DNA reads TGTGCCAGCAGCACAGGGGGTCGAGGCGGTACGCAGTATTTT. Its translation is CASSTGGRGGTQYF.

This chain connects TRBV6-1 to TRBJ1-1; D is undetermined. Trimming removed 7 bases from V and 0 bases from J, with 6 bases in between. The CDR3 totals 12 residues. Germline loops: CDR1 MNHNS, CDR2 SASEGT. CDR3 amino acids: CASILMNTEAFF. CDR3 nucleotides: TGTGCCAGCATTCTGATGAACACTGAAGCTTTCTTT.

This chain links TRBV19 with TRBJ1-6; 7 nucleotides align to TRBD1. Losses at the gene ends were 7 bases for V and 1 base for J; bases not matched to a gene: 4. CDR1 and CDR2 (germline): LNHDA, SQIVND (reference sequence). The CDR3 is 15 amino acids. In DNA, the CDR3 is TGTGCCAGTACCTCGGGACAGTCCTATAATTCACCCCTCCACTTT. Amino acids: CASTSGQSYNSPLHF. The entire variable domain, with the rest obtained from reference TRBV19 and TRBJ1-6, is as follows: DGGITQSPKYLFRKEGQNVTLSCEQNLNHDAMYWYRQDPGQGLRLIYYSQIVNDFQKGDIAEGYSVSREKKESFPLTVTSAQKNPTAFYLCASTSGQSYNSPLHFGNGTRLTVT.

The table lists this clone with a count of one. The chain joins TRBV29-1 to TRBJ1-1; D is undetermined. CDR3 size: 11 residues. With 4 bases removed from V and 6 bases from J, the gap between germline ends came to 9 bases. Germline V lookup: CDR1 SQVTM, CDR2 ANQGSEA. Written as DNA, the CDR3 is TGCAGCGTTGGATGGCCGGCTGAAGCTTTCTTT. Translation: CSVGWPAEAFF.

This chain uses TRBV6-6 with TRBJ1-4, with 8 bases matching TRBD1. CDR3 length: 13 amino acids. Looked up from germline, CDR1 is MNHNY and CDR2 is SVGAGI (reference sequence). V shed 4 bases, J shed 8 bases, and the junction held 3 bases outside the gene matches. The CDR3 loop is CASSWGQDEKLFF. The CDR3 coding sequence is TGTGCCAGCAGTTGGGGACAGGACGAAAAACTGTTTTTT.

This rearrangement joins TRBV19 to TRBJ2-7; perhaps TRBD1 as D (5 bases). This CDR3 contains 15 residues. Germline V CDR1 and CDR2: LNHDA, SQIVND (reference sequence). V was pared by 3 bases and J by 0 bases, with 12 bases between. The CDR3, as DNA: TGTGCCAGTAGTATCTCGGCAGGGTCCTCCTACGAGCAGTACTTC. As protein: CASSISAGSSYEQYF.

This clone was detected only once. The chain joins TRBV4-1 to TRBJ2-5, with TRBD2 matching 9 bases. V lost 4 bases to trimming and J lost 4 bases; unmatched junction nucleotides: 10. The CDR3 loop spans 16 amino acids. Per the germline V gene, CDR1 is MGHRA and CDR2 is YSYEKL. The CDR3 loop reads CASSPSSASGVETQYF. CDR3 nucleotides: TGCGCCAGCAGCCCATCTTCGGCTAGCGGGGTAGAGACCCAGTACTTC.

This chain uses TRBV2 with TRBJ1-5; D gene ambiguous. Germline V gene sequence: CDR1 SNHLY, CDR2 FYNNEI. This CDR3 comprises 14 residues. The V end was cut by 0 bases, the J end by 2 bases, with 5 bases between. DNA of the CDR3: TGTGCCAGCAGTGAAGCGCTAGGCAATCAGCCCCAGCATTTT. This encodes CASSEALGNQPQHF.

This chain connects TRBV7-9 to TRBJ1-2; a possible D gene is TRBD1 (5 bases). The CDR3 covers 17 residues. The germline V and J ends were trimmed by 1 base and 2 bases, with 17 bases remaining between them. Germline V lookup: CDR1 SEHNR, CDR2 FQNEAQ (reference sequence). CDR3 in amino acids: CASSLGPGLGGNYGYTF. The CDR3, as DNA: TGTGCCAGCAGCTTAGGACCAGGGCTCGGCGGGAACTATGGCTACACCTTC.

The CDR3 spells CASSLIPERPQHF. The CDR3, as DNA: TGTGCCAGCAGCCTAATCCCAGAGCGGCCCCAGCATTTT. This sequence joins TRBV5-6 and TRBJ1-5; D unclear. Per germline, CDR1 SGHDT and CDR2 YYEEEE. This CDR3 comprises 13 residues. V was shortened by 4 bases and J by 9 bases, with 14 bases between the two germline ends.